The entry that follows covers one T cell receptor beta chain sequence. This receptor's antigen is unknown. Per-nucleotide qualities are absent, and no much larger clonotype sits a single base away. Including cysteine and phenylalanine, the CDR3 has 16 amino acids. Of all the DNA, just the CDR3 is kept, 48 bases in frame from base 1. According to the germline V gene, CDR1 reads SGHRS and CDR2 reads YFSETQ. V loses 0 bases of germline sequence and J loses 4 bases, and the interval between the two ends is 13 bases. The data derive from a study of Graves' ophthalmopathy and Graves' hyperthyroidism (dated by TCRdb to the late 2010s). With respect to the entire study: Peripheral blood was collected before any treatment was given, at the time of initial diagnosis. TCR beta repertoire signatures were used to distinguish Graves' ophthalmopathy from Graves' hyperthyroidism and to predict progression to ophthalmopathy. In total, some 140 blood samples were TCR-sequenced: approximately 40 ophthalmopathy, under 85 hyperthyroidism and approximately 17 hyperthyroidism-to-ophthalmopathy patients. To explore V-J signatures that separate ophthalmopathy from hyperthyroidism, a discovery set of about 100 patients was enrolled, consisting of about 43 with ophthalmopathy and approximately 60 with stable hyperthyroidism. For independent validation, a separate cohort was made up of approximately 19 hyperthyroidism patients plus 17 patients who later progressed from hyperthyroidism to ophthalmopathy. In roughly 6 hyperthyroidism patients, the T-cell repertoire of thyroid tissue was compared with the T-cell repertoire of blood. Following sampling, methimazole starting at 30 mg daily was administered to hyperthyroidism patients, and high-dose intravenous methylprednisolone was administered to ophthalmopathy patients. For training and testing, the 100 or so patients in the discovery cohort were randomly divided in a 7:3 ratio. Study-wide conclusions, independent of this receptor: In validation, the model predicted ophthalmopathy progression with about 71% sensitivity and around 72% specificity; some 13 predicted patients were CT-confirmed with GO in a median of about 6.2 months. Sample size was not statistically predetermined, and group allocation was not concealed from the investigators. Ophthalmopathy was separated from stable hyperthyroidism by the 13-signature model with about 85% sensitivity and 81% to 83% specificity in cross-validation and with 80%/75% in the test set. Most expanded thyroid clonotypes with frequency above 0.001 were also detected in blood, suggesting blood repertoires may reflect the thyroid immune response.

TCR beta CDR3 regions were amplified from RNA transcripts for repertoire sequencing. HTBI primers and the Qiagen OneStep RT-PCR kit were used in a first-round RT-PCR, which was followed by a second-round multiplex PCR, size selection and purification. Sequencing of the libraries was carried out on an Illumina HiSeq2000 in paired-end mode with 100 bp reads. On the authors' methods: SOAPnuke was used to process the reads, throwing out any read that had adapters, had uncalled bases, had a mean Phred below 15, or lacked an exact constant-primer or identifier match. COPE v1.2.5 was used to merge the high-quality paired reads. Each unique nucleotide sequence was defined as a clonotype, and clonotypes were aligned to IMGT TRB V, D and J references with MiTCR v1.1. The analysis was limited to V-J combinations with a frequency above 0.0001, which together covered about 99% of the repertoires. For each V-J combination, a TCR clonal expansion and chaos score was defined as the ratio of F50 clonal expansion to chaos observed in the TCRdist matrix. Welch's t-statistics and random forest were used to narrow the features down to 13 V-J combinations, which were then fed into a naive Bayes classifier. The similarity between thyroid and blood repertoires was quantified using the Morisita-Horn index. TCRdb reprocessing: public reads trimmed at Q25 with fastp, clones called with MiXCR, in-frame beta chains kept. A single entry per CDR3 protein holds the most common genes and DNA from its merged rows. The V and J calls come from TCRdb's annotation, not from the publication. Within this sample are 400,000 to 450,000 distinct CDR3 sequences, with around 21% of them counted one time only. The top ten clones comprise roughly 3.2% of the sample.

Stable hyperthyroidism was defined as no progression to ophthalmopathy within 18 months of follow-up. Patients with hyperthyroidism were aged 18 to 65 years, had been newly diagnosed, and had a disease duration of less than 2 months. Patients were excluded if they had other autoimmune diseases, uncontrolled infections, pregnancy or lactation. Clinical symptoms, serum thyroxine, TRAb, thyroid ultrasound and orbital computed tomography were used for diagnosis. Using Ficoll-Paque density gradient centrifugation, PBMCs were isolated from roughly 9.2 ml of fresh peripheral blood. Total RNA was extracted with Trizol reagent and quality-checked on an Agilent 2100 Bioanalyzer.

Recombination linked TRBV5-1 to TRBJ2-2, with the D gene tentatively TRBD1 or TRBD2, based on 5 matching bases in each. Sequenced material: peripheral blood. This sequence was found in a woman aged 18-29 years with stable Graves' hyperthyroidism. Donor details come from another sample of the same person, matched by shared clones. In nucleotide form, the sequence is TGCGCCAGCAGCTTGGTTGTAGGGACCAGCACCGGGGAGCTGTTTTTT. Its product reads: CASSLVVGTSTGELFF.